Presented here are 7 T cell receptor beta chains from one specimen sequenced in a study of T cell repertoires in cytomegalovirus infection. These receptors are not linked to any known antigen. TCRdb redid the calling of the reads with MiXCR, one entry per CDR3 protein. The table records about 500,000 distinct CDR3 sequences, about 33% of them present only once. This material consisted of cultured PBMCs, taken from culture after CMV antigen stimulation. These receptors were taken from a human donor in good health (CMV status not recorded). Some clones in this sample may be carry-over from other donors' samples.

The genes are TRBV7-8 and TRBJ2-7; weak D call: TRBD2 (5 bases). This CDR3 is 15 amino acids long. V lost 1 base to trimming and J lost 6 bases, with 16 bases between them. Germline CDR1 reads SGHVS; CDR2 reads FQNEAQ. CDR3 in DNA: TGTGCCAGCAGCTTAGTGGCGGGCCAACCCCCCGAGCAGTACGTC. Amino acid sequence: CASSLVAGQPPEQYV.

The chain has TRBV4-3 and TRBJ1-6, with TRBD1 matching over 7 bases. Germline trimming cut 5 bases from V and 8 bases from J; bases unmatched to any gene: 6. Germline V gene data show CDR1 as LGHNA and CDR2 as YSLEER. This CDR3 spans 14 amino acids. Here the CDR3 DNA reads TGCGCCAGCAGCGAAGGACAGGTTGATTCACCCCTCCACTTT. Protein sequence: CASSEGQVDSPLHF.

This clonotype was counted at least ten times. This sequence joins TRBV7-8 and TRBJ1-5; no reliable D call. V gave up 5 bases and J gave up 1 base, with 12 bases separating them. Germline assignment: CDR1 SGHVS and CDR2 FQNEAQ. The CDR3 totals 15 residues. The CDR3 DNA follows: TGTGCCAGCAGCCCCAAACTCGCAAGCAATCAGCCCCAGCATTTT. It encodes CASSPKLASNQPQHF. Full variable domain (missing parts from reference TRBV7-8 and TRBJ1-5): GAGVSQSPRYKVAKRGQDVALRCDPISGHVSLFWYQQALGQGPEFLTYFQNEAQLDKSGLPSDRFFAERPEGSVSTLKIQRTQQEDSAVYLCASSPKLASNQPQHFGDGTRLSIL.

This clonotype occurred many times. V usage is TRBV12-3 or TRBV12-4 and J usage is TRBJ2-3, with TRBD2 matching 7 bases. V lost 8 bases, J lost 2 bases, and 1 base stayed unmatched. The CDR3 totals 12 residues. CDR3 protein: CASLADTDTQYF. DNA of the CDR3: TGTGCCAGCCTAGCGGACACAGATACGCAGTATTTT.

This clonotype has at least ten counts. The chain joins TRBV12-3 or TRBV12-4 to TRBJ2-1; 9 bases are a match to TRBD2. The J segment lost 0 bases and the V segment lost 2 bases, leaving 5 bases of the junction unmatched. CDR3 length: 17 residues. CDR3 in DNA: TGTGCCAGCAGTTTATTTAGCGGGGGAACCTCCTACAATGAGCAGTTCTTC. It yields the protein CASSLFSGGTSYNEQFF.

The chain carries TRBV6-2 or TRBV6-3 and TRBJ2-7, with 10 bases identical to TRBD2. J gave up 7 bases and V 5 bases, and 11 bases lay outside the gene matches. The germline gives CDR1 MNHEY, CDR2 SVGEGT. This CDR3 has 15 residues. CDR3 sequence reads: CASSAQSSGGKEQYF. In DNA, the CDR3 is TGTGCCAGCAGTGCCCAGTCTAGCGGGGGTAAGGAGCAGTACTTC.

This clonotype was seen a handful of times. This chain links TRBV27 with TRBJ1-1; D may be TRBD1 (6 bases). V was cut by 3 bases and J by 5 bases, with 13 bases left in between. Germline loops: CDR1 MNHEY, CDR2 SMNVEV (reference sequence). This CDR3 is built from 14 residues. The CDR3 DNA sequence: TGTGCCAGCAGTTTTGACAGGAGTTCTACTGAAGCTTTCTTT. It yields the protein CASSFDRSSTEAFF.